These T cell receptor beta chains were read from a single sample in a study of blood T cell repertoires in COVID-19. This table comes from immunoSEQ multiplex PCR, and its TCRdb copy is limited to in-frame clones, with some not included. Here the sample spans 210,000 or so clones, about 80% being singletons. The sequencing sample was made of PBMCs or T cells enriched from blood (not recorded which). These receptors all stem from a woman aged 45-59 years who had been exposed to COVID-19. Both conserved end residues are part of each CDR3. A D gene is named only where the DNA matches it firmly. The listing skips clone size in some rows; elsewhere it reads once, few, many or a size class.

CDR3 length,J gene,D gene,clone size,V gene,CDR3 DNA,CDR3 protein
15,TRBJ1-1,-,-,TRBV19,TGTGCCAGCAGAGCCGACTCGCGCGGGAACACTGAAGCTTTCTTT,CASRADSRGNTEAFF
13,TRBJ1-5,-,-,TRBV6-5,TGTGCCAGCACTGGTCAGGGTAATCAGCCCCAGCATTTT,CASTGQGNQPQHF
15,TRBJ2-1,-,-,TRBV3-1/TRBV3-2,TGTGCCAGCAGACCACAGGAGGGGTCCTACAATGAGCAGTTCTTC,CASRPQEGSYNEQFF
16,TRBJ1-3,-,-,TRBV7-8,TGTGCCAGCAGCCGCACCCGACAGTTAGTCGGAAACACCATATATTTT,CASSRTRQLVGNTIYF
11,TRBJ1-3,-,once,TRBV12-3/TRBV12-4,TGTGCCAGCAGCTACCGGAACACCATATATTTT,CASSYRNTIYF
13,TRBJ1-1,-,-,TRBV6-5,TGTGCCAGCAGACCACAGAGGAACACTGAAGCTTTCTTT,CASRPQRNTEAFF
14,TRBJ1-1,TRBD1,-,TRBV29-1,TGCAGCGTTCGAAAGGGAACTTGGGACAGGGGGGCTTTCTTT,CSVRKGTWDRGAFF
14,TRBJ2-7,-,-,TRBV11-3,TGTGCCAGCAGCTTAGCGGGTCACTCCTACGAGCAGTACTTC,CASSLAGHSYEQYF
13,TRBJ1-2,-,once,TRBV16,TGTGCCAGCAGCCAATCCACAGGCTATGGCTACACCTTC,CASSQSTGYGYTF
13,TRBJ2-1,TRBD2,-,TRBV7-2,TGTGCCAGCAGCTTAATCTCTAGCGGGGACCAGTTCTTC,CASSLISSGDQFF
13,TRBJ1-1,-,-,TRBV29-1,TGCAGCGTTGAAGTAGGGAGAAAGGATGAAGCTTTCTTT,CSVEVGRKDEAFF
15,TRBJ2-7,TRBD1,-,TRBV5-5,TGTGCCAGCAGACAACCGGGACAGGGATCCTACGAGCAGTACTTC,CASRQPGQGSYEQYF
16,TRBJ1-5,-,-,TRBV30,TGTGCCTGGAGCCGTGGGGGTCGGGGGGCTTCGGGGCCCCAGCATTTT,CAWSRGGRGASGPQHF
14,TRBJ1-1,-,few,TRBV3-1/TRBV3-2,TGTGCCAGCAGCCAAGGTAATATGAACACTGAAGCTTTCTTT,CASSQGNMNTEAFF
16,TRBJ2-2,TRBD1,-,TRBV14,TGTGCCAGCAGTCACATACAGGGGGTCGCGGCCGGGGAGCTGTTTTTT,CASSHIQGVAAGELFF
13,TRBJ2-1,-,-,TRBV9,TGTGCCAGCAGCGTCATGACAAACAATGAGCAGTTCTTC,CASSVMTNNEQFF